This T cell receptor (beta chain) was sequenced in a study of blood T cell repertoires in COVID-19. V dropped 4 bases and J dropped 0 bases, with 10 bases sitting between them. CDR3 size: 15 residues. Germline V gene lookup returns CDR1 MGHRA and CDR2 YSYEKL. Sequencing was performed with immunoSEQ multiplex PCR; in TCRdb, only in-frame clones are kept and a portion is missing. Of about 410,000 clones listed, roughly 91% are singletons. The TCR originated in a woman in her twenties or thirties who had recovered from COVID-19. The V and J genes are TRBV4-1 and TRBJ2-1; D is unresolved. Sequencing was performed on PBMCs or T cells enriched from blood (not recorded which). The CDR3 nucleotides are TGCGCCAGCAGCCTAGGTGCGGACTCCTACAATGAGCAGTTCTTC. Translated, it gives CASSLGADSYNEQFF.